This T cell receptor (beta chain) was observed in a study of regulatory T cells in long-lasting Graves disease. Study-level points and caveats: Persistent patients shared more public clonotypes (approximately 2,700) than newly diagnosed patients (about 1,000).

A note on this clonotype: What it binds is not known. A much bigger clone sits one base away, suggesting this may be a read error.

Time point of the sample: newly diagnosed GD, antithyroid drugs for less than 3 months. Preparation of the TCR library used RNA extracted from PBMCs. American Thyroid Association guidelines were used to diagnose Graves' disease. In germline, CDR1 is GTSNPN, CDR2 SVGIG (reference sequence). The length of the CDR3 is 14 residues. The V end lost 4 bases, the J end lost 1 base, and 11 bases lay between the germline ends. Building the TCR beta libraries relied on iRepertoire HTBI primers, and CDR3 regions underwent Arm-PCR. TCRdb recomputed calls from the multiplex PCR reads with MiXCR, one row per CDR3 protein. The sample has roughly 420,000 distinct CDR3 sequences; approximately 16% are singletons. This sample was shared with a second study, whose subject was T cells in Graves' hyperthyroidism and ophthalmopathy.

The source is a woman younger than 30 with Graves disease. Specimen: peripheral blood mononuclear cells (PBMCs), collected at new diagnosis, from a patient treated with antithyroid drugs. V usage is TRBV30 and J usage is TRBJ1-3; D is unclear. CDR3 DNA sequence: TGTGCCTGGATAATGAAGGGTTCTGGAAACACCATATATTTT. Translated, it gives CAWIMKGSGNTIYF.